Presented here are 5 T cell receptor beta chains from one specimen sequenced in a study of blood T cell repertoires in COVID-19. Method: immunoSEQ multiplex PCR; TCRdb's copy keeps in-frame clones and lacks some. The sample has almost 250,000 clones; roughly 91% are singletons. Source material: PBMCs or T cells enriched from blood (not recorded which). The receptor source for this set is a woman aged 30 to 39 who had recovered from COVID-19.

This clone appeared once. J is TRBJ2-1 and V is TRBV28; 10 positions match TRBD2. Germline V gene lookup returns CDR1 MDHEN and CDR2 SYDVKM. The V gene end was trimmed by 11 bases and the J gene end by 7 bases; junction bases not matched to a gene: 20. This CDR3 contains 17 residues. The CDR3, as DNA: TGTGCCGGCTCAAAGGGGGGGGCTAGCGGGAGCGGGAATGAGCAGTTCTTC. It codes for CAGSKGGASGSGNEQFF.

The CDR3 reads CASSQMTGGLYEQYF. CDR3 coding DNA: TGTGCCAGCAGCCAGATGACAGGGGGCCTGTACGAGCAGTACTTC. V gene TRBV14 combines with J gene TRBJ2-7; TRBD1 agrees at 10 bases. V lost 3 bases, J lost 4 bases, and 6 bases stayed unmatched. Per germline, CDR1 SGHDN and CDR2 FVKESK. CDR3 length equals 15 residues. Using reference TRBV14 and TRBJ2-7 for the parts outside the CDR3, the full variable domain is EAGVTQFPSHSVIEKGQTVTLRCDPISGHDNLYWYRRVMGKEIKFLLHFVKESKQDESGMPNNRFLAERTGGTYSTLKVQPAELEDSGVYFCASSQMTGGLYEQYFGPGTRLTVT.

CDR3 region: CAISDLGEAGGPKVVYNEQFF. CDR3 coding DNA: TGTGCCATCAGTGACCTTGGGGAAGCGGGAGGGCCCAAAGTAGTCTACAATGAGCAGTTCTTC. The chain carries TRBV10-3 and TRBJ2-1; 10 positions agree with TRBD2. The CDR3 has 21 residues. Germline values: CDR1 ENHRY, CDR2 SYGVKD. The trim removed 3 bases at V and 3 bases at J, leaving 20 bases unmatched.

This clone was detected only a few times. This rearrangement joins TRBV15 to TRBJ1-2; D remains unclear. The CDR3 has 14 residues. Trimming took 0 bases from V and 0 from J, leaving 5 bases between them. Germline CDR1 LNHNV, CDR2 YYDKDF (reference sequence). The CDR3: CATSRDTANYGYTF. The CDR3 DNA sequence: TGTGCCACCAGCAGAGATACAGCTAACTATGGCTACACCTTC.

V usage is TRBV6-2 or TRBV6-3 and J usage is TRBJ2-7, with D tentatively TRBD2 (5 bases). Trimming pared 5 bases from V and 2 bases from J, leaving 22 bases between. The germline gives CDR1 MNHEY, CDR2 SVGEGT. The CDR3 totals 17 residues. The CDR3, as DNA: TGTGCCAGCAGTGGGATGCGACGGGAAGCTGGGCCCTACGAGCAGTACTTC. Its protein product is CASSGMRREAGPYEQYF.